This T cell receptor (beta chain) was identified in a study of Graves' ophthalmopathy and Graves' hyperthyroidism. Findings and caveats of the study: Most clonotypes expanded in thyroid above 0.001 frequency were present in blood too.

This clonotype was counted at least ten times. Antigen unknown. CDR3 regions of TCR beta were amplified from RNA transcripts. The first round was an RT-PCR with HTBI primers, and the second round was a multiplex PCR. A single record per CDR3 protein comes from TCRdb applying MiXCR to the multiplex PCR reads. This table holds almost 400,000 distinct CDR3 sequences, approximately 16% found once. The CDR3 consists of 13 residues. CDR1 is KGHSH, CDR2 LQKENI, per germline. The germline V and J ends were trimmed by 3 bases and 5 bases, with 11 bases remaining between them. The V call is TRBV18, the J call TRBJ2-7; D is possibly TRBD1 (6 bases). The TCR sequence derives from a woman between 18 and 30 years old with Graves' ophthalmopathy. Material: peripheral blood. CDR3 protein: CASSPGRGDEQYF. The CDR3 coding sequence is TGTGCCAGCTCACCTGGCAGGGGAGACGAGCAGTACTTC.